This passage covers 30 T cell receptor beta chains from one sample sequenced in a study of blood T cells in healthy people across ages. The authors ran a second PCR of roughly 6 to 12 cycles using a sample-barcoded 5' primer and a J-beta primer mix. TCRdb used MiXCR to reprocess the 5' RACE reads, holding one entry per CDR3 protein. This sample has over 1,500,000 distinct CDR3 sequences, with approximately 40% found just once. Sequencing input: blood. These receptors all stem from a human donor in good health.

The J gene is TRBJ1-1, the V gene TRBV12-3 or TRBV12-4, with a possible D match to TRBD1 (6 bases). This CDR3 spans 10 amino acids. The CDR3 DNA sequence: TGTGCGGAAGGGACACTTGAAGCTTTCTTT. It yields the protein CAEGTLEAFF.

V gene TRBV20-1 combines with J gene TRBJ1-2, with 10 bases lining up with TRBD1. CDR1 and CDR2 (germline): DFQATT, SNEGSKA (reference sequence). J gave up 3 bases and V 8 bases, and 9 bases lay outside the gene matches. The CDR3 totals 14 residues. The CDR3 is CSTRTGGFDYGYTF. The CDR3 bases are TGCAGTACCCGGACAGGGGGATTTGACTATGGCTACACCTTC.

CDR3: CASSPSGSETQYF. CDR3 coding DNA: TGTGCCAGCTCACCATCAGGGTCTGAGACCCAGTACTTC. This chain connects TRBV18 to TRBJ2-5; D may be TRBD1 (5 bases). The V end lost 2 bases, the J end lost 5 bases, and 9 bases lay between the germline ends. CDR1 and CDR2 from the germline V gene are KGHSH and LQKENI. This CDR3 comprises 13 residues. The complete variable domain, with remaining parts taken from reference TRBV18 and TRBJ2-5, reads NAGVMQNPRHLVRRRGQEARLRCSPMKGHSHVYWYRQLPEEGLKFMVYLQKENIIDESGMPKERFSAEFPKEGPSILRIQQVVRGDSAAYFCASSPSGSETQYFGPGTRLLVL.

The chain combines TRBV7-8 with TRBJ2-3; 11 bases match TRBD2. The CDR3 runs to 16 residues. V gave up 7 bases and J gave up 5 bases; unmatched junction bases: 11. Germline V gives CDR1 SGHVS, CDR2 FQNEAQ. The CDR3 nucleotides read TGTGCCAGCACCCCCCAACTAGCGGGGGTCGTAGATACGCAGTATTTT. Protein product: CASTPQLAGVVDTQYF.

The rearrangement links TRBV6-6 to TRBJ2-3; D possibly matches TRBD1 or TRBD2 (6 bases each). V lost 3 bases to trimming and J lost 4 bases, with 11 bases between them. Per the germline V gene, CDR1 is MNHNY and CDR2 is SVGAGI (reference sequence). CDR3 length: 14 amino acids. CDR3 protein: CASSYPGGADTQYF. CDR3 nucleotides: TGTGCCAGCAGTTATCCCGGGGGCGCAGATACGCAGTATTTT.

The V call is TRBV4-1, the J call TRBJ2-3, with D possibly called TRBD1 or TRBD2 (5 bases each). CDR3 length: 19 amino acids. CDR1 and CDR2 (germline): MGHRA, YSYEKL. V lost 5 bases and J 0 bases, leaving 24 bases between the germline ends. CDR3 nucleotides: TGCGCCAGCAGCAGGGGACCGACGGATTACACAAATAGCACAGATACGCAGTATTTT. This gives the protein CASSRGPTDYTNSTDTQYF.

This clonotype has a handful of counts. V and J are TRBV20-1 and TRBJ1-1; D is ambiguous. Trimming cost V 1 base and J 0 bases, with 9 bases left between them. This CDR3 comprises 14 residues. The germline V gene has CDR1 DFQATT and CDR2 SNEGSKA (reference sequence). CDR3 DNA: TGCAGTGCTAGAGTGGAAGGAGTGAACACTGAAGCTTTCTTT. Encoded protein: CSARVEGVNTEAFF.

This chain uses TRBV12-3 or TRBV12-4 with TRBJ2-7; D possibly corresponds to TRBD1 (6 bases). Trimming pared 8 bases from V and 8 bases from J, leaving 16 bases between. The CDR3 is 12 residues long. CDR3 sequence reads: CASGRGQYKQYF. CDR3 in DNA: TGTGCCAGCGGCAGGGGCCAATACAAGCAGTACTTC.

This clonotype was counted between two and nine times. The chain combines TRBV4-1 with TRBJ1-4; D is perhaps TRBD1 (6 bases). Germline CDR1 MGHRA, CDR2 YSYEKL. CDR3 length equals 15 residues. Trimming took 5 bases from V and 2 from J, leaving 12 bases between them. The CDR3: CASSSQGMTNEKLFF. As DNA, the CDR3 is TGCGCCAGCAGCTCACAGGGAATGACTAATGAAAAACTGTTTTTT.

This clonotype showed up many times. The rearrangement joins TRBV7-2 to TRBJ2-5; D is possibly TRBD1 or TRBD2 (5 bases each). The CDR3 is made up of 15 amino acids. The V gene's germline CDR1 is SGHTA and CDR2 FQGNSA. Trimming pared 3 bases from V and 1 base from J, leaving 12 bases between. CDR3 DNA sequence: TGTGCCAGCAGCTTGGTAGGTGGGACCCAAGAGACCCAGTACTTC. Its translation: CASSLVGGTQETQYF.

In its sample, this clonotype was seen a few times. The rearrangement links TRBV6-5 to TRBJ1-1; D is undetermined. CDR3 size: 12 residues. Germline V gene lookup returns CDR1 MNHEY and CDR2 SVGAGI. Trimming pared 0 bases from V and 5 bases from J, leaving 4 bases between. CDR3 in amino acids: CASSYSKTEAFF. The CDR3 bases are TGTGCCAGCAGTTACTCGAAGACTGAAGCTTTCTTT.

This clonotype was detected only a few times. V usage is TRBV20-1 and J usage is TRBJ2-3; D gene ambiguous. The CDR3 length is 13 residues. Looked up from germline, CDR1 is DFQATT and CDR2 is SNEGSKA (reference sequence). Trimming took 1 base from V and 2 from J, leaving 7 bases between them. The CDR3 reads CSARAPYTDTQYF. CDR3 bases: TGCAGTGCTAGAGCCCCTTACACAGATACGCAGTATTTT.

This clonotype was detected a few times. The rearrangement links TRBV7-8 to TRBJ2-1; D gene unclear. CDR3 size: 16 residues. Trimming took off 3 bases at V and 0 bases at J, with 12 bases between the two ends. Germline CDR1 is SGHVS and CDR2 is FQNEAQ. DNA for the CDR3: TGTGCCAGCAGCTTTCAGGACGTACCCTCCTACAATGAGCAGTTCTTC. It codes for CASSFQDVPSYNEQFF.

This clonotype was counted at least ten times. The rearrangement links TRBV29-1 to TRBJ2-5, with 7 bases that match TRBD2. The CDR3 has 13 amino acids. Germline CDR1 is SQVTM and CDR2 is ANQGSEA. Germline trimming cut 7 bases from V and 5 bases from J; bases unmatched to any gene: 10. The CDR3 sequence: CSATTRTRETQYF. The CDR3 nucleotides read TGCAGCGCAACGACTAGGACTAGGGAGACCCAGTACTTC.

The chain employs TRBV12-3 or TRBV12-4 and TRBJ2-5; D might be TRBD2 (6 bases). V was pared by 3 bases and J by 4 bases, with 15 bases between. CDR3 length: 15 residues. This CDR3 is CASSFPALGGETQYF. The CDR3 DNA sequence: TGTGCCAGCAGTTTCCCTGCCCTCGGGGGAGAGACCCAGTACTTC.

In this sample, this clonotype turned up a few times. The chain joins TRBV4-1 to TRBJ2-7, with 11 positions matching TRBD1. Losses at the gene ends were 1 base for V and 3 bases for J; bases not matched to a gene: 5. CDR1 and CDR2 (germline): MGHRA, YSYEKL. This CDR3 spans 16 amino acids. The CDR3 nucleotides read TGCGCCAGCAGCCAAGGAGTCGGGACAGGGGGCTACGAGCAGTACTTC. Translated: CASSQGVGTGGYEQYF.

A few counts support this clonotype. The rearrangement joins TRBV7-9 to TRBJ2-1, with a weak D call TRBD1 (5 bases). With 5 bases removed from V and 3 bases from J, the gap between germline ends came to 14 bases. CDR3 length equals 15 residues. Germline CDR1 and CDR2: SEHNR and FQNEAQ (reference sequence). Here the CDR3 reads CASSRVGLRYNEQFF. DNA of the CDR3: TGTGCCAGCAGCCGCGTGGGGCTTCGCTACAATGAGCAGTTCTTC.

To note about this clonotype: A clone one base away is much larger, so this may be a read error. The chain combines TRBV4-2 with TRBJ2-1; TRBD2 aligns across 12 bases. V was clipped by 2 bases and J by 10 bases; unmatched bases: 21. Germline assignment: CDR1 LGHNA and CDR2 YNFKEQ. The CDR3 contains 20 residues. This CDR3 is CASSQPPGLAGSSSSYEQFF. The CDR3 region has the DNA TGTGCCAGCAGCCAACCCCCGGGACTAGCGGGCTCGAGCTCTTCTTACGAGCAGTTCTTC.

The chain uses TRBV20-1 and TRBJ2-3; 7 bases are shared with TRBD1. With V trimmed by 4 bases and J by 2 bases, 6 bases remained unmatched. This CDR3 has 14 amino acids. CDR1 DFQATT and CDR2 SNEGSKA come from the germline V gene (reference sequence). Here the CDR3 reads CSAITGDHTDTQYF. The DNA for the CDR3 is TGCAGTGCTATAACAGGGGATCACACAGATACGCAGTATTTT.

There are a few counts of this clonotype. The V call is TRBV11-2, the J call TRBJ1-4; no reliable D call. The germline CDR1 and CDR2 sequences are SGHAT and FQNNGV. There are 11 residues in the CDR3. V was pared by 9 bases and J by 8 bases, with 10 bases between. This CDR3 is CASSRAEKLFF. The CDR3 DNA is TGTGCCAGTTCTCGGGCGGAAAAACTGTTTTTT.

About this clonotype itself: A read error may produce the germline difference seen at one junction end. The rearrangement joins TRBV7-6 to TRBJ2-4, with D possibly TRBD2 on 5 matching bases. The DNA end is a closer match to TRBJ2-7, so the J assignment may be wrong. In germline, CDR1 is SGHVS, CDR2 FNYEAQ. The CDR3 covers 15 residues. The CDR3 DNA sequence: TGTGCCTGCAGCTTAAGTGGACTCCCTAACTACGAGCAGTACTTC. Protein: CACSLSGLPNYEQYF.

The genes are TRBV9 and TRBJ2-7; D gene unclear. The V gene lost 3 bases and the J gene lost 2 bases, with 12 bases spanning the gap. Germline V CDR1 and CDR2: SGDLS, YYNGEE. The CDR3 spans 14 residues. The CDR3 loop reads CASSERHGPYEQYF. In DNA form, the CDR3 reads TGTGCCAGCAGCGAGCGTCACGGTCCCTACGAGCAGTACTTC.

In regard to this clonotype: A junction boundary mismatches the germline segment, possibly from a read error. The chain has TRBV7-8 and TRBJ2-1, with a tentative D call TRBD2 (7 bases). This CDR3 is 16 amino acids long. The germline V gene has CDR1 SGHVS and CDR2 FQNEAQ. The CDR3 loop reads CASSFPGGGAYNEQSF. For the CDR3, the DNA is TGTGCCAGCAGCTTCCCTGGGGGGGGGGCCTACAATGAGCAGTCCTTC.

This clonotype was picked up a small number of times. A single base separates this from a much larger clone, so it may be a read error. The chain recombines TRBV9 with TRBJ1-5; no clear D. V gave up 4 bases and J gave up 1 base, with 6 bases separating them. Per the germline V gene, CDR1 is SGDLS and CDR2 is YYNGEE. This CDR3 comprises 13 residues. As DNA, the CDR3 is TGTGCCAGCAGCCGGGCCAGCAATCAGCCCCAGCATTTT. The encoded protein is CASSRASNQPQHF.

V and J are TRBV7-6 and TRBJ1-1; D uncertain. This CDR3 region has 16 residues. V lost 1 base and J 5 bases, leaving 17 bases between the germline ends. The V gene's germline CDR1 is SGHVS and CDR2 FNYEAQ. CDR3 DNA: TGTGCCAGCAGCTTAGAGGCAGCTCCGTCGGGAACTGAAGCTTTCTTT. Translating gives CASSLEAAPSGTEAFF.

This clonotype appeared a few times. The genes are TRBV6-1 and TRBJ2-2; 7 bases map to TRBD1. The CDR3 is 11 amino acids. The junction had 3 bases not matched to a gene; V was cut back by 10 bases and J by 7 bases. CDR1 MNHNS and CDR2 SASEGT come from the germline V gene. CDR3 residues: CATQGYGELFF. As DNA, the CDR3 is TGTGCCACACAGGGGTACGGGGAGCTGTTTTTT.

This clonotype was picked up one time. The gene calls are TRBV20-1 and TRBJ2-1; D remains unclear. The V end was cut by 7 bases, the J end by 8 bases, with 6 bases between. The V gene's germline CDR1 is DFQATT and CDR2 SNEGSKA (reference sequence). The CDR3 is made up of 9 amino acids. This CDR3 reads CSGRYEQFF. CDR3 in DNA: TGCAGTGGCCGCTATGAGCAGTTCTTC.

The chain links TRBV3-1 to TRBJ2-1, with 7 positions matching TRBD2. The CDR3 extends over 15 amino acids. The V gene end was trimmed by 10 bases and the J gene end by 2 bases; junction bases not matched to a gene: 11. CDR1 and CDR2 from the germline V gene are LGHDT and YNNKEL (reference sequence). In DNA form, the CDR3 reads TGTGCCACGACCAGGCGGGGGTCCGCCTACAATGAGCAGTTCTTC. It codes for CATTRRGSAYNEQFF.

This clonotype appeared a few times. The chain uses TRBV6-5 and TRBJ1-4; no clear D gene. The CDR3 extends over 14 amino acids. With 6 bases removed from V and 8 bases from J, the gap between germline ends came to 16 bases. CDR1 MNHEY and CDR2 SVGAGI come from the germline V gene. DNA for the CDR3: TGTGCCAGCAGCTGGAACCGGTATAGGGAAAAACTGTTTTTT. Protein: CASSWNRYREKLFF.

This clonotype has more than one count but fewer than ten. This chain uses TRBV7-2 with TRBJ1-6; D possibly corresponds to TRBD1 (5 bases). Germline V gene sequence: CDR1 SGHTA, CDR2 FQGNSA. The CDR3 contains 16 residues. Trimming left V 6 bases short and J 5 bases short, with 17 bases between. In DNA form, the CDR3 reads TGTGCCAGCAGTTACACGGGGCAGAAAAATAATTCACCCCTCCACTTT. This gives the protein CASSYTGQKNNSPLHF.